Here is one T cell receptor beta chain with its context. Which antigen it targets is not known. No quality values exist for individual bases; no much larger clone is one base distant. The entry originates in a study of OX40 agonist ivuxolimab in advanced cancers. In the study overall: Ivuxolimab, which targeted the costimulatory receptor OX40 (CD134), was an agonistic, fully human IgG2 monoclonal antibody. Intravenous ivuxolimab was administered to patients every 2 weeks at six dose levels: 0.01, 0.1, 0.3, 1.5, 3 and 10 mg/kg. Of the roughly 52 dose-escalation patients, hepatocellular carcinoma was present in 19, melanoma in approximately 15, renal cell carcinoma in 9 and head and neck cancer in 9. In the dose-escalation cohort, about four fifths of patients were male, and the mean age was around 60 years with a range of about 23 to 79. Prior anti-PD-1, anti-PD-L1 or anti-CTLA-4 therapy was permitted, and checkpoint inhibitors had been received by around 39% of dose-escalation patients. Partial responses were achieved by three dose-escalation patients, of whom one had hepatocellular carcinoma and two had cutaneous melanoma. The purpose of peripheral TCRbeta sequencing was to test whether ivuxolimab changed TCR sequence diversity and led to clonal T-cell expansion. The paper covers the monotherapy dose-escalation part of the phase I ivuxolimab trial, which included N of about 50 patients. Study-wide conclusions, independent of this receptor: Which antigens the clonally expanded peripheral T cells were specific for was not determined. After ivuxolimab, CD8+ T cells had more expanded clones than CD4+ T cells on average. At doses of 0.1 to 3.0 mg/kg, clonal expansion of both CD4+ and CD8+ blood T cells was observed from baseline to week 6. Low levels of normalized T-cell clonal expansion were also shown by some nonresponding patients. Partial responders in the 0.1-3.0 mg/kg groups had among the lowest normalized peripheral clonal expansion, especially among CD8+ T cells.

The trial excluded patients who had a history of autoimmune disease or who were on systemic immunosuppression. Peripheral blood for TCR sequencing was collected from all dose cohorts at baseline, on cycle 4 day 1, and on cycle 7 day 1. Samples were obtained from an open-label, multicenter, first-in-human phase I dose-escalation trial of ivuxolimab. The trial enrolled adults with locally advanced or metastatic head and neck squamous cell, hepatocellular, melanoma or renal cell carcinoma. Before TCR sequencing, CD4+ and CD8+ T cells were separately sorted from peripheral blood. Genomic DNA was isolated from the sorted cells so that the TCRbeta CDR3 region could be sequenced. The immunoSEQ Assay was used for sequencing of TCRbeta CDR3 regions. The table comes from immuneACCESS by way of TCRdb, which keeps in-frame sequences with V and J called. Part of the clones is missing from these tables; in studies checked, under half for an unresolved V gene and the rest for unknown reasons. The sample data list 50,000 to 75,000 clones, and more than 75% of these were observed just once. The top ten constitute approximately 0.41% of the sample.

The trim is 6 bases for V and 4 bases for J, with a gap of 16 bases between the germline ends. Its CDR3 holds 15 amino acids, cysteine through phenylalanine. Just CDR3 DNA is preserved here, 45 bases in frame from base 1. Taken from the germline V gene, the CDR1 and CDR2 loops are ENHRY and SYGVKD. Source: CD4+ or CD8+ T cells sorted from blood, taken in a trial of the OX40 agonist ivuxolimab. The chain links TRBV10-3 with TRBJ2-1; TRBD1 is perhaps the D gene, given 6 matching bases. The sequence was obtained from an adult with an advanced solid tumor such as melanoma, head and neck, liver or kidney cancer. The CDR3 in this case is CAISGDRISYNEQFF. At the DNA level, the sequence is TGTGCCATCAGCGGAGACAGGATCTCTTACAATGAGCAGTTCTTC.